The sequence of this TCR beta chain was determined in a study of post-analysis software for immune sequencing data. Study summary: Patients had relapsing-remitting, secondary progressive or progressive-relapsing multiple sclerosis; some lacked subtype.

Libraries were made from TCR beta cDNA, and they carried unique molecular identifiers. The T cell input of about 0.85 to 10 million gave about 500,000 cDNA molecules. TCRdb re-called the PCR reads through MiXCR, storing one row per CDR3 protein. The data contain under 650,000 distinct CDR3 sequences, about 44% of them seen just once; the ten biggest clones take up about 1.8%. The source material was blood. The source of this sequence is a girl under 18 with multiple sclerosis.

The CDR3 DNA reads as TGTGCCAGCAGCTCTTTACCGGGACTAGCGGGAGGAGGAGCCTACAATGAGCAGTTCTTC. It encodes CASSSLPGLAGGGAYNEQFF. The genes are TRBV7-9 and TRBJ2-1; TRBD2 agrees at 15 bases. Germline loops: CDR1 SEHNR, CDR2 FQNEAQ (reference sequence). With V trimmed by 4 bases and J by 2 bases, 12 bases remained unmatched. The CDR3 totals 20 residues.